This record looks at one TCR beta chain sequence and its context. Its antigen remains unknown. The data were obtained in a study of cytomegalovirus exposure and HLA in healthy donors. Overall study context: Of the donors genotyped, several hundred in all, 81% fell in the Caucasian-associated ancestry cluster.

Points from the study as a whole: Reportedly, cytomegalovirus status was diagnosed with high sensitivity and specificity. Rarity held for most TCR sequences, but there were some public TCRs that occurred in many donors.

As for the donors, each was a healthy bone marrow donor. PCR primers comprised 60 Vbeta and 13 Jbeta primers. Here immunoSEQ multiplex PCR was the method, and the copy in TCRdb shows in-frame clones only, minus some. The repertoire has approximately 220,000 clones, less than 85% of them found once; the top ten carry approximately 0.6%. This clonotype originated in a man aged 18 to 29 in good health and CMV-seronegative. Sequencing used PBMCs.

CDR3 in DNA: TGTGCCAGCAGTTTGGGACTAGCGGCCTACGAGCAGTACTTC. It yields the protein CASSLGLAAYEQYF. The rearrangement uses TRBV27 and TRBJ2-7; TRBD2 matches at 11 bases. CDR1 and CDR2 from the germline V gene are MNHEY and SMNVEV (reference sequence). J gave up 2 bases and V 3 bases, and 0 bases lay outside the gene matches. The CDR3 is made up of 14 amino acids.